This TCR beta chain was observed in a study of T cell responses to AZD1222 COVID-19 vaccine (dated by TCRdb to the early 2020s). Study-level background: TCR sequencing was performed for roughly 240 trial participants, of whom about 200 were given two doses of AZD1222 and approximately 26 were given two doses of MenACWY control vaccine. Trial participants were enrolled by age into 18-55, 56-69 and 70-plus year subgroups, with about 150, 27 and 61 TCR-sequenced participants respectively. Here is what the overall study found, with its caveats: No day 14 peak-response samples were available, so repertoires were characterized only after the peak T cell response. Participants were mostly white British and included more females than males, and it was suggested by the authors that clonal diversity may have been underestimated. The whole spike protein was spanned by vaccine-associated CD4 TCRs, and dominant responses were seen in regions 160-218 and 743-854. After two AZD1222 doses, spike-specific TCR breadth and depth were significantly higher than at day 0 and than in MenACWY recipients. Conclusions about previously exposed vaccinees were limited because only a handful of AZD1222 recipients were SARS-CoV-2 seropositive at baseline. In the small 56-69-year group, the increase in depth fell short of significance, most likely because of low power. Reportedly, almost half of the unique spike-specific TCRs recognized epitopes lying outside the regions that are mutated in the B.1.351 and B.1.1.7 variants.

Reading the label with the study, this specimen's time point is: baseline before first vaccination. The sample's treatment or condition label, decoded: meningococcal conjugate vaccine given as trial control. Vaccinee samples came from UK trials COV001 and COV002, including a single-blind randomized controlled phase 2/3 trial of AZD1222 (ChAdOx1 nCoV-19) in healthy adults. For TCRbeta chain sequencing, PBMC samples were collected from trial participants at day 0 and at day 28 after the second dose. Comments on this clone: It lacks a known antigen. The record has no base qualities; no much larger clone is one base away.

V drops 1 base and J drops 8 bases, leaving 10 bases in between. The CDR3 goes from the cysteine to the phenylalanine over 12 residues. Just the 36-base CDR3 DNA is kept, in frame starting at base 1. CDR1 SGHRS and CDR2 YFSETQ are derived from the germline V gene. The CDR3 regions of human TCRbeta chains were analyzed by immunosequencing. The source study handled its data this way. TCRs in the repertoires were matched against a reference library of SARS-CoV-2-specific TCRs that had been generated with the MIRA antigen-specificity platform. Breadth was defined as the fraction of unique TCRs that were SARS-CoV-2-associated. Depth was defined as the fraction of total T cells that were SARS-CoV-2-associated. Using the MIRA data, each spike-specific TCR was assigned both to the spike region to which the TCR was reactive and to a CD4 or CD8 class. Log10-transformed breadth and depth values were compared by one-way ANOVA with Sidak's multiple comparisons tests. As stored in TCRdb, this immuneACCESS dataset retains in-frame rearrangements with V and J assigned. A fraction of the clones does not appear; measured against another copy, unresolved V genes explain less than half of the discrepancy, and the remainder lacks a known reason. V, J and clone size reflect that table, while D and trimming were determined from the DNA. For this sample the table gives roughly 130,000 clones, of which approximately 88% were detected only once. 15% to 20% of the sample belongs to the ten largest clones.

This specimen was peripheral blood, taken on day 0 of MenACWY control vaccination. This receptor chain uses TRBV5-1 and TRBJ2-7, with the D segment possibly TRBD1 or TRBD2, each aligning over 5 bases. The clonotype originates from an adult in good health. This receptor has the CDR3 CASSLNRGKQYF. The base sequence is TGCGCCAGCAGCTTGAACCGGGGCAAGCAGTACTTC.